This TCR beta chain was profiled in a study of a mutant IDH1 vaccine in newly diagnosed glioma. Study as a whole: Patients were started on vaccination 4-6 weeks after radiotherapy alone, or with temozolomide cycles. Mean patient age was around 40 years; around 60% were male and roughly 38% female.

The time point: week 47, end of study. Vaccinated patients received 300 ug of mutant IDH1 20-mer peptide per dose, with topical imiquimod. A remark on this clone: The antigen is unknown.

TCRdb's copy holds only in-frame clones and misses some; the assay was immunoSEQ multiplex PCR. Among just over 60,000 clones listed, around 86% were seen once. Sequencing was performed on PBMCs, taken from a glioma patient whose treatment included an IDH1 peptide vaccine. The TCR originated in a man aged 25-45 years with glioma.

Here the CDR3 DNA reads TGCGCCAGCAGCTTGGGTTCTAACAATGAGCAGTTCTTC. Encoded protein: CASSLGSNNEQFF. The V and J genes are TRBV5-1 and TRBJ2-1; unclear D gene. Trimming took off 0 bases at V and 5 bases at J, with 6 bases between the two ends. Per the germline V gene, CDR1 is SGHRS and CDR2 is YFSETQ. This CDR3 is 13 amino acids long.